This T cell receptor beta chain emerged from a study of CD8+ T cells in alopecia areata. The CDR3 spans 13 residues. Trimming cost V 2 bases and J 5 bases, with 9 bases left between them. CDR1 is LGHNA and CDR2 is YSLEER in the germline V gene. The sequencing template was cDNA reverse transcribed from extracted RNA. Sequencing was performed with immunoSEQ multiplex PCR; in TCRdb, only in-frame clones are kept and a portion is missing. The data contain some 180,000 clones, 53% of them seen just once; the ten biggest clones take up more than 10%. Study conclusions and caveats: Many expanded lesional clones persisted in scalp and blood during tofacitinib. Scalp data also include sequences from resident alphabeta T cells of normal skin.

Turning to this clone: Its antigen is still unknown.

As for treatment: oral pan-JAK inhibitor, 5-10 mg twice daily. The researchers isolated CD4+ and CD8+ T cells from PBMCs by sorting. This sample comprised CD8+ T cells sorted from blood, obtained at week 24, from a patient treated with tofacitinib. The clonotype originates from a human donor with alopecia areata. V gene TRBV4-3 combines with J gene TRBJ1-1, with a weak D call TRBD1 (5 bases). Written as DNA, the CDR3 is TGCGCCAGCAGCCAAACACGGGGGACTGAAGCTTTCTTT. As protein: CASSQTRGTEAFF.